The clone carrying this T cell receptor (beta chain) was observed at least ten times. TCRdb re-derived calls from the reads in MiXCR, one entry per CDR3 protein. The sample consists of 210,000 or so distinct CDR3 sequences, around 6.2% of them appearing once. The V gene's germline CDR1 is MNHNY and CDR2 SVGAGI (reference sequence). The V gene end was trimmed by 7 bases and the J gene end by 4 bases; junction bases not matched to a gene: 10. The CDR3 runs 15 residues. This entry belongs to a study of T cell repertoires in cytomegalovirus infection. V usage is TRBV6-6 and J usage is TRBJ1-1; the match to TRBD1 covers 9 bases. The TCR was taken from a human donor in good health (CMV status not recorded). Some clones in this sample may be carry-over from other donors' samples. Input material: PBMCs. CDR3 loop: CASTGQGIPGTEAFF. The CDR3 DNA is TGTGCCAGCACCGGACAGGGGATCCCAGGCACTGAAGCTTTCTTT.